This TCR beta chain came from a study of T cell repertoires in cytomegalovirus infection. Study background: Selection of CMV epitopes for the study included recently identified HLA-C-restricted and well-studied HLA-B-restricted ones. Public TCR beta signature analysis indicated the presence of both CMV infection and matching HLA type.

TCRdb independently ran MiXCR on the reads; one entry per CDR3 protein. This table has 830,000 or so distinct CDR3 sequences, 32% appearing once. Germline-derived CDR1 and CDR2 are MNHEY and SMNVEV (reference sequence). The CDR3 runs 16 residues. The germline V and J ends were trimmed by 2 bases and 6 bases, with 18 bases remaining between them. Details on this clonotype: Antigen specificity is unknown.

This TCR was sampled from a human donor in good health (CMV status not recorded). Some clones in this sample may be carry-over from other donors' samples. Sequences were derived from cultured CD8+ T cells from PBMCs, sampled from culture after CMV antigen stimulation. This chain joins TRBV27 and TRBJ2-3, with D maybe TRBD2 (6 bases). The DNA of the CDR3 is TGTGCCAGCAGTTTACGGCCGGGACTGAGGCAGGATACGCAGTATTTT. The encoded protein is CASSLRPGLRQDTQYF.